This T cell receptor (beta chain) was sequenced in a study of immune cell composition in non-small cell lung cancer. Normal lung sampling was at least 3 cm from the tumour, as distant as possible. Produced via immunoSEQ multiplex PCR; TCRdb's table is partial and in-frame only. The table records 8,500 to 9,500 clones, 60% to 85% of them present only once. The sample consisted of non-adjacent lung tissue. This TCR came from a human donor with non-small cell lung cancer.

The CDR3 protein is CASSQEGGGYEARSYEQYF. The CDR3 DNA follows: TGCGCCAGCAGCCAAGAAGGGGGGGGGTATGAGGCCCGGAGCTACGAGCAGTACTTC. J is TRBJ2-7 and V is TRBV4-3; tentative D call: TRBD2 (7 bases). Looked up from germline, CDR1 is LGHNA and CDR2 is YSLEER. V was shortened by 0 bases and J by 3 bases, with 24 bases between the two germline ends. This CDR3 region has 19 residues.